Sequencing of this T cell receptor beta chain was carried out in a study of blood T cell repertoires in COVID-19. The CDR3 extends over 11 amino acids. The V and J ends lost 5 bases and 5 bases respectively, with 9 bases between them. Germline CDR1 is DFQATT and CDR2 is SNEGSKA (reference sequence). The repertoire was sequenced with immunoSEQ multiplex PCR; TCRdb's copy has only in-frame clones and lacks some. The repertoire holds about 160,000 clones, with over 75% as singletons. The source is a man in his fifties or sixties who had recovered from COVID-19. The sequenced sample was peripheral blood. This chain links TRBV20-1 with TRBJ1-1, with D maybe TRBD1 (5 bases). The CDR3 spells CSAQGDTEAFF. CDR3 coding DNA: TGCAGTGCTCAAGGGGATACTGAAGCTTTCTTT.